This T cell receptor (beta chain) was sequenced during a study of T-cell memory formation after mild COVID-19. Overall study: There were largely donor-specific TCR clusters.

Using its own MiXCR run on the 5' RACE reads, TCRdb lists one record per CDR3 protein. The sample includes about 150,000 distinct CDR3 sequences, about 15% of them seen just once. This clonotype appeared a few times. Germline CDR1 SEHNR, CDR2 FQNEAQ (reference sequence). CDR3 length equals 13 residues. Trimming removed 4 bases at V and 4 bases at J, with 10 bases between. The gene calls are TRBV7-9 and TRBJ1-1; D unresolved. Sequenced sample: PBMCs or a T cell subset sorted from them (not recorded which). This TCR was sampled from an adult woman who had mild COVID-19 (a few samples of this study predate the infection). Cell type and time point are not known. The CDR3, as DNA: TGTGCCAGCAGCTCCATCTATCGCACTGAAGCTTTCTTT. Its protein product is CASSSIYRTEAFF.